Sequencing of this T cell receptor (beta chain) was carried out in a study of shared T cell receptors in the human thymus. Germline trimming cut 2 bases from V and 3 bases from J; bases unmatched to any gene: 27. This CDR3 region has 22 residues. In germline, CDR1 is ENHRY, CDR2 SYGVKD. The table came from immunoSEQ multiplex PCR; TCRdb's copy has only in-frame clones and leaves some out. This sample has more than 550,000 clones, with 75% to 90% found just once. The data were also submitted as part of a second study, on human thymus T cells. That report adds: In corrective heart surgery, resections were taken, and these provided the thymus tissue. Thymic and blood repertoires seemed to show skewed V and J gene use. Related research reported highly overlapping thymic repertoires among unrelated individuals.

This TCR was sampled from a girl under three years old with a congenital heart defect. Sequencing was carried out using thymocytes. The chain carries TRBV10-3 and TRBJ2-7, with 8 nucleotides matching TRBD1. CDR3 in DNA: TGTGCCATCAGTGAGACCGGTGGGGCGGTCGACAGGGGACGTTGGTGGGACTACGAGCAGTACTTC. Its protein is CAISETGGAVDRGRWWDYEQYF.